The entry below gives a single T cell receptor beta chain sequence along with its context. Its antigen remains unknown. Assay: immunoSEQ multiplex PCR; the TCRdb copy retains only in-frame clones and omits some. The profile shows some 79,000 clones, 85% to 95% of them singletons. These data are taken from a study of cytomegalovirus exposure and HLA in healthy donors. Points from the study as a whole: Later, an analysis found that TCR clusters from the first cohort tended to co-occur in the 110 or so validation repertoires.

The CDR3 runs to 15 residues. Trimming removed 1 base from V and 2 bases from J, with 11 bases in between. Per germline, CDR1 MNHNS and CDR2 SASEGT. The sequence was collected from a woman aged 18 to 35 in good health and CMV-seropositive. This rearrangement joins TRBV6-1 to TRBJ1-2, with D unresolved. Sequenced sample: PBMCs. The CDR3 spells CASSEVVRRNYGYTF. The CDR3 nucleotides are TGTGCCAGCAGTGAAGTGGTACGGAGAAACTATGGCTACACCTTC.